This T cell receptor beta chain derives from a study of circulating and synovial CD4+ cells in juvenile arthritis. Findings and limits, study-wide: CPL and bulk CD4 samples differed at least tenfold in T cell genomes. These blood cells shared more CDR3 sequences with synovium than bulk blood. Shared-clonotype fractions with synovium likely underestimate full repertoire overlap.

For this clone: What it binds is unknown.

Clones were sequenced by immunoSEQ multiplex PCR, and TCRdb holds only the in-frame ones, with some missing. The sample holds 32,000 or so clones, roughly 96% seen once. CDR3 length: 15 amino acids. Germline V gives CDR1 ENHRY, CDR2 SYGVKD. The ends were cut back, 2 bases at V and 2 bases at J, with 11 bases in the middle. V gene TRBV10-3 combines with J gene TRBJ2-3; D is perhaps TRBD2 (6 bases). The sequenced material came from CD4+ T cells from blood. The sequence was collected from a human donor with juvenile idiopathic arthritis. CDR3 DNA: TGTGCCATCAGTGAGAACTTGCGGGACACAGATACGCAGTATTTT. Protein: CAISENLRDTDTQYF.